The 19 T cell receptor beta chains given below trace back to one sample, sequenced in a study of beta chain features in type 1 diabetes. Study-level points and caveats: Among all four CD4+ subsets, Type 1 diabetes patients had TCRB CDR3s that were moderately but significantly shorter.

No antigens are known for them. As every portion of the isolated RNA was reverse transcribed, the sequencing read expressed TCRB transcripts. Profiling relied on immunoSEQ multiplex PCR, and the TCRdb table lists in-frame clones only, not all of them. Of 500,000 to 850,000 clones in the sample, about 14% were seen once. The sample was naive CD4+ T cells from blood. Source of these receptors: a man younger than 35 with type 1 diabetes.

The chain uses TRBV7-2 and TRBJ2-7, with TRBD1 identical over 7 bases. CDR1 and CDR2 from the germline V gene are SGHTA and FQGNSA. Germline trimming cut 4 bases from V and 0 bases from J; bases unmatched to any gene: 3. This CDR3 is built from 14 residues. This CDR3 is CASSSDRSSYEQYF. The DNA of the CDR3 is TGTGCCAGCAGCTCGGACAGGAGCTCCTACGAGCAGTACTTC.

This chain connects TRBV5-1 to TRBJ1-2; TRBD1 aligns across 9 bases. The V segment lost 1 base and the J segment 2 bases; nucleotides outside the gene matches: 9. CDR3 length equals 17 residues. Germline V gene data show CDR1 as SGHRS and CDR2 as YFSETQ. The CDR3 DNA is TGCGCCAGCAGCTTGTTTTCCGGGACAGGGAAAAACTATGGCTACACCTTC. Residues: CASSLFSGTGKNYGYTF. Full variable domain (remainder filled in from reference TRBV5-1 and TRBJ1-2): KAGVTQTPRYLIKTRGQQVTLSCSPISGHRSVSWYQQTPGQGLQFLFEYFSETQRNKGNFPGRFSGRQFSNSRSEMNVSTLELGDSALYLCASSLFSGTGKNYGYTFGSGTRLTVV.

In DNA, the CDR3 is TGTGCCAGCAGCCCCACGTGGGGCTTGCAAGAGACCCAGTACTTC. Translating gives CASSPTWGLQETQYF. This chain joins TRBV28 and TRBJ2-5; the D gene is possibly TRBD1 (5 bases). The ends were cut back, 6 bases at V and 2 bases at J, with 16 bases in the middle. Germline CDR1 and CDR2: MDHEN and SYDVKM. CDR3 length: 15 residues.

Of note for this clone: Distinct nucleotide sequences in the sample also encode this CDR3. The rearrangement links TRBV5-4 to TRBJ2-5, with D maybe TRBD2 (5 bases). V shed 2 bases and J shed 2 bases, with 7 bases lying between them. Germline V gene lookup returns CDR1 SGHNT and CDR2 YYREEE (reference sequence). The CDR3 extends over 13 amino acids. CDR3 protein: CASSFGGQETQYF. Here the CDR3 DNA reads TGTGCCAGCAGCTTTGGAGGTCAAGAGACCCAGTACTTC.

This clone was observed a handful of times. This chain connects TRBV2 to TRBJ2-1; perhaps TRBD1 as D (6 bases). The V gene lost 8 bases and the J gene lost 2 bases, with 13 bases spanning the gap. Per the germline V gene, CDR1 is SNHLY and CDR2 is FYNNEI. This CDR3 is 14 amino acids long. This CDR3 reads CASGRDNPYNEQFF. The CDR3 DNA reads TGTGCCAGCGGACGGGACAACCCCTACAATGAGCAGTTCTTC.

This chain connects TRBV30 to TRBJ1-1; tentative D call: TRBD1 (5 bases). The CDR3 consists of 13 residues. Trimming stripped 0 bases from V and 6 bases from J, with 11 bases between. In germline, CDR1 is GTSNPN, CDR2 SVGIG (reference sequence). The CDR3 is CAWSVGVWAEAFF. The CDR3 nucleotides read TGTGCCTGGAGTGTAGGGGTATGGGCTGAAGCTTTCTTT.

The chain carries TRBV4-2 and TRBJ2-1; D is tentatively TRBD1 or TRBD2 (5 bases each). The CDR3 runs to 16 residues. Deletions cut 0 bases from V and 4 bases from J, with 13 bases between. CDR1 is LGHNA and CDR2 is YNFKEQ in the germline V gene. CDR3 sequence: CASSQEGRIPYNEQFF. CDR3 sequence (DNA): TGTGCCAGCAGCCAAGAGGGACGTATCCCATACAATGAGCAGTTCTTC.

The gene calls are TRBV20-1 and TRBJ1-1; D gene unclear. Per the germline V gene, CDR1 is DFQATT and CDR2 is SNEGSKA (reference sequence). The CDR3 length is 10 residues. The V and J ends lost 1 base and 6 bases respectively, with 3 bases between them. CDR3 coding DNA: TGCAGTGCTAGAGGGGCTGAAGCTTTCTTT. It is translated as CSARGAEAFF.

This clone has just a few counts. The V and J genes are TRBV5-1 and TRBJ1-4; possible D gene TRBD1, 6 bases. The CDR3 runs to 17 residues. Per germline, CDR1 SGHRS and CDR2 YFSETQ. Trimming removed 3 bases at V and 0 bases at J, with 15 bases between. CDR3 sequence reads: CASSSWGTPATNEKLFF. The DNA of the CDR3 is TGCGCCAGCAGCTCCTGGGGGACACCAGCAACTAATGAAAAACTGTTTTTT.

This clone has just a few counts. The chain joins TRBV7-3 to TRBJ2-5; tentative D call: TRBD1 (5 bases). In germline, CDR1 is SGHTA, CDR2 FQGTGA. The germline V and J ends were trimmed by 4 bases and 5 bases, with 17 bases remaining between them. The CDR3 spans 15 residues. CDR3: CASSSGPRRAETQYF. The CDR3 nucleotides are TGTGCCAGCAGCTCAGGGCCCCGAAGGGCGGAGACCCAGTACTTC.

This clone has only a few counts. The chain carries TRBV11-2 and TRBJ1-6; weak D call: TRBD1 (5 bases). The germline gives CDR1 SGHAT, CDR2 FQNNGV. The V and J ends lost 0 bases and 2 bases respectively, with 8 bases between them. CDR3 size: 16 residues. The CDR3 spells CASSLEGGTYNSPLHF. CDR3 nucleotides: TGTGCCAGCAGCTTAGAGGGGGGAACCTATAATTCACCCCTCCACTTT.

This clone was observed a few times. Other DNA sequences of this sample code for an identical CDR3. CDR3 protein: CASSVGQGLGYTF. As DNA, the CDR3 is TGTGCCAGCAGCGTGGGACAGGGCCTGGGCTACACCTTC. The J gene is TRBJ1-2, the V gene TRBV9; 9 bases line up with TRBD1. CDR1 is SGDLS, CDR2 YYNGEE, per germline. Losses at the gene ends were 2 bases for V and 8 bases for J; bases not matched to a gene: 4. CDR3 length: 13 residues.

V usage is TRBV9 and J usage is TRBJ2-1; 9 positions agree with TRBD2. The germline V gene has CDR1 SGDLS and CDR2 YYNGEE. V lost 0 bases to trimming and J lost 9 bases; unmatched junction nucleotides: 7. CDR3 length equals 15 residues. CDR3 DNA: TGTGCCAGCAGCGTAGACGACCTAGCGGGATTTGAGCAGTTCTTC. Protein sequence: CASSVDDLAGFEQFF.

This clone turned up a few times. V usage is TRBV29-1 and J usage is TRBJ1-3; D is unresolved. V lost 5 bases to trimming and J lost 1 base, with 9 bases between them. Germline V lookup: CDR1 SQVTM, CDR2 ANQGSEA. The CDR3 contains 13 residues. The DNA of the CDR3 is TGCAGCGTTCTAGTCCATTCTGGAAACACCATATATTTT. The encoded protein is CSVLVHSGNTIYF.

The CDR3 sequence is CASSVLGLAGNEQFF. CDR3 coding DNA: TGTGCCAGCAGCGTCCTGGGACTAGCGGGCAATGAGCAGTTCTTC. The chain recombines TRBV9 with TRBJ2-1; 12 nucleotides agree with TRBD2. The CDR3 has 15 residues. In germline, CDR1 is SGDLS, CDR2 YYNGEE. V gave up 2 bases and J gave up 6 bases; unmatched junction bases: 3. Looking up the rest from reference TRBV9 and TRBJ2-1 gives the full variable domain: DSGVTQTPKHLITATGQRVTLRCSPRSGDLSVYWYQQSLDQGLQFLIQYYNGEERAKGNILERFSAQQFPDLHSELNLSSLELGDSALYFCASSVLGLAGNEQFFGPGTRLTVL.

V and J are TRBV5-1 and TRBJ2-5, with 9 positions matching TRBD2. Losses at the gene ends were 4 bases for V and 7 bases for J; bases not matched to a gene: 11. There are 15 residues in the CDR3. The germline V gene has CDR1 SGHRS and CDR2 YFSETQ. The CDR3 nucleotides read TGCGCCAGCAGCCAAGGGACTAGCCCTCCTGGGACCCAGTACTTC. This gives the protein CASSQGTSPPGTQYF.

The genes are TRBV11-1 and TRBJ2-5; no reliable D call. Germline CDR1 reads SGHAT; CDR2 reads FQDESV (reference sequence). The CDR3 runs to 14 residues. V gave up 3 bases and J gave up 0 bases, with 8 bases separating them. The chain's CDR3 is CASSFSKYQETQYF. The CDR3 nucleotides are TGTGCCAGCAGCTTTTCCAAGTACCAAGAGACCCAGTACTTC.

This rearrangement joins TRBV7-2 to TRBJ2-7; 7 positions agree with TRBD2. The CDR3 extends over 14 amino acids. The germline gives CDR1 SGHTA, CDR2 FQGNSA. V lost 5 bases, J lost 3 bases, and 7 bases stayed unmatched. The CDR3 is CASSPRLANYEQYF. DNA for the CDR3: TGTGCCAGCAGCCCTCGACTAGCCAACTACGAGCAGTACTTC.

The rearrangement uses TRBV10-1 and TRBJ2-3, with 10 bases lining up with TRBD1. The germline V gene encodes CDR1 WNHNN and CDR2 SYGVQD (reference sequence). The CDR3 runs 15 residues. J lost 3 bases, V lost 2 bases, and 2 bases had no gene match. CDR3: CASSEPGQGTDTQYF. Written as DNA, the CDR3 is TGCGCCAGCAGTGAGCCGGGACAGGGGACAGATACGCAGTATTTT.